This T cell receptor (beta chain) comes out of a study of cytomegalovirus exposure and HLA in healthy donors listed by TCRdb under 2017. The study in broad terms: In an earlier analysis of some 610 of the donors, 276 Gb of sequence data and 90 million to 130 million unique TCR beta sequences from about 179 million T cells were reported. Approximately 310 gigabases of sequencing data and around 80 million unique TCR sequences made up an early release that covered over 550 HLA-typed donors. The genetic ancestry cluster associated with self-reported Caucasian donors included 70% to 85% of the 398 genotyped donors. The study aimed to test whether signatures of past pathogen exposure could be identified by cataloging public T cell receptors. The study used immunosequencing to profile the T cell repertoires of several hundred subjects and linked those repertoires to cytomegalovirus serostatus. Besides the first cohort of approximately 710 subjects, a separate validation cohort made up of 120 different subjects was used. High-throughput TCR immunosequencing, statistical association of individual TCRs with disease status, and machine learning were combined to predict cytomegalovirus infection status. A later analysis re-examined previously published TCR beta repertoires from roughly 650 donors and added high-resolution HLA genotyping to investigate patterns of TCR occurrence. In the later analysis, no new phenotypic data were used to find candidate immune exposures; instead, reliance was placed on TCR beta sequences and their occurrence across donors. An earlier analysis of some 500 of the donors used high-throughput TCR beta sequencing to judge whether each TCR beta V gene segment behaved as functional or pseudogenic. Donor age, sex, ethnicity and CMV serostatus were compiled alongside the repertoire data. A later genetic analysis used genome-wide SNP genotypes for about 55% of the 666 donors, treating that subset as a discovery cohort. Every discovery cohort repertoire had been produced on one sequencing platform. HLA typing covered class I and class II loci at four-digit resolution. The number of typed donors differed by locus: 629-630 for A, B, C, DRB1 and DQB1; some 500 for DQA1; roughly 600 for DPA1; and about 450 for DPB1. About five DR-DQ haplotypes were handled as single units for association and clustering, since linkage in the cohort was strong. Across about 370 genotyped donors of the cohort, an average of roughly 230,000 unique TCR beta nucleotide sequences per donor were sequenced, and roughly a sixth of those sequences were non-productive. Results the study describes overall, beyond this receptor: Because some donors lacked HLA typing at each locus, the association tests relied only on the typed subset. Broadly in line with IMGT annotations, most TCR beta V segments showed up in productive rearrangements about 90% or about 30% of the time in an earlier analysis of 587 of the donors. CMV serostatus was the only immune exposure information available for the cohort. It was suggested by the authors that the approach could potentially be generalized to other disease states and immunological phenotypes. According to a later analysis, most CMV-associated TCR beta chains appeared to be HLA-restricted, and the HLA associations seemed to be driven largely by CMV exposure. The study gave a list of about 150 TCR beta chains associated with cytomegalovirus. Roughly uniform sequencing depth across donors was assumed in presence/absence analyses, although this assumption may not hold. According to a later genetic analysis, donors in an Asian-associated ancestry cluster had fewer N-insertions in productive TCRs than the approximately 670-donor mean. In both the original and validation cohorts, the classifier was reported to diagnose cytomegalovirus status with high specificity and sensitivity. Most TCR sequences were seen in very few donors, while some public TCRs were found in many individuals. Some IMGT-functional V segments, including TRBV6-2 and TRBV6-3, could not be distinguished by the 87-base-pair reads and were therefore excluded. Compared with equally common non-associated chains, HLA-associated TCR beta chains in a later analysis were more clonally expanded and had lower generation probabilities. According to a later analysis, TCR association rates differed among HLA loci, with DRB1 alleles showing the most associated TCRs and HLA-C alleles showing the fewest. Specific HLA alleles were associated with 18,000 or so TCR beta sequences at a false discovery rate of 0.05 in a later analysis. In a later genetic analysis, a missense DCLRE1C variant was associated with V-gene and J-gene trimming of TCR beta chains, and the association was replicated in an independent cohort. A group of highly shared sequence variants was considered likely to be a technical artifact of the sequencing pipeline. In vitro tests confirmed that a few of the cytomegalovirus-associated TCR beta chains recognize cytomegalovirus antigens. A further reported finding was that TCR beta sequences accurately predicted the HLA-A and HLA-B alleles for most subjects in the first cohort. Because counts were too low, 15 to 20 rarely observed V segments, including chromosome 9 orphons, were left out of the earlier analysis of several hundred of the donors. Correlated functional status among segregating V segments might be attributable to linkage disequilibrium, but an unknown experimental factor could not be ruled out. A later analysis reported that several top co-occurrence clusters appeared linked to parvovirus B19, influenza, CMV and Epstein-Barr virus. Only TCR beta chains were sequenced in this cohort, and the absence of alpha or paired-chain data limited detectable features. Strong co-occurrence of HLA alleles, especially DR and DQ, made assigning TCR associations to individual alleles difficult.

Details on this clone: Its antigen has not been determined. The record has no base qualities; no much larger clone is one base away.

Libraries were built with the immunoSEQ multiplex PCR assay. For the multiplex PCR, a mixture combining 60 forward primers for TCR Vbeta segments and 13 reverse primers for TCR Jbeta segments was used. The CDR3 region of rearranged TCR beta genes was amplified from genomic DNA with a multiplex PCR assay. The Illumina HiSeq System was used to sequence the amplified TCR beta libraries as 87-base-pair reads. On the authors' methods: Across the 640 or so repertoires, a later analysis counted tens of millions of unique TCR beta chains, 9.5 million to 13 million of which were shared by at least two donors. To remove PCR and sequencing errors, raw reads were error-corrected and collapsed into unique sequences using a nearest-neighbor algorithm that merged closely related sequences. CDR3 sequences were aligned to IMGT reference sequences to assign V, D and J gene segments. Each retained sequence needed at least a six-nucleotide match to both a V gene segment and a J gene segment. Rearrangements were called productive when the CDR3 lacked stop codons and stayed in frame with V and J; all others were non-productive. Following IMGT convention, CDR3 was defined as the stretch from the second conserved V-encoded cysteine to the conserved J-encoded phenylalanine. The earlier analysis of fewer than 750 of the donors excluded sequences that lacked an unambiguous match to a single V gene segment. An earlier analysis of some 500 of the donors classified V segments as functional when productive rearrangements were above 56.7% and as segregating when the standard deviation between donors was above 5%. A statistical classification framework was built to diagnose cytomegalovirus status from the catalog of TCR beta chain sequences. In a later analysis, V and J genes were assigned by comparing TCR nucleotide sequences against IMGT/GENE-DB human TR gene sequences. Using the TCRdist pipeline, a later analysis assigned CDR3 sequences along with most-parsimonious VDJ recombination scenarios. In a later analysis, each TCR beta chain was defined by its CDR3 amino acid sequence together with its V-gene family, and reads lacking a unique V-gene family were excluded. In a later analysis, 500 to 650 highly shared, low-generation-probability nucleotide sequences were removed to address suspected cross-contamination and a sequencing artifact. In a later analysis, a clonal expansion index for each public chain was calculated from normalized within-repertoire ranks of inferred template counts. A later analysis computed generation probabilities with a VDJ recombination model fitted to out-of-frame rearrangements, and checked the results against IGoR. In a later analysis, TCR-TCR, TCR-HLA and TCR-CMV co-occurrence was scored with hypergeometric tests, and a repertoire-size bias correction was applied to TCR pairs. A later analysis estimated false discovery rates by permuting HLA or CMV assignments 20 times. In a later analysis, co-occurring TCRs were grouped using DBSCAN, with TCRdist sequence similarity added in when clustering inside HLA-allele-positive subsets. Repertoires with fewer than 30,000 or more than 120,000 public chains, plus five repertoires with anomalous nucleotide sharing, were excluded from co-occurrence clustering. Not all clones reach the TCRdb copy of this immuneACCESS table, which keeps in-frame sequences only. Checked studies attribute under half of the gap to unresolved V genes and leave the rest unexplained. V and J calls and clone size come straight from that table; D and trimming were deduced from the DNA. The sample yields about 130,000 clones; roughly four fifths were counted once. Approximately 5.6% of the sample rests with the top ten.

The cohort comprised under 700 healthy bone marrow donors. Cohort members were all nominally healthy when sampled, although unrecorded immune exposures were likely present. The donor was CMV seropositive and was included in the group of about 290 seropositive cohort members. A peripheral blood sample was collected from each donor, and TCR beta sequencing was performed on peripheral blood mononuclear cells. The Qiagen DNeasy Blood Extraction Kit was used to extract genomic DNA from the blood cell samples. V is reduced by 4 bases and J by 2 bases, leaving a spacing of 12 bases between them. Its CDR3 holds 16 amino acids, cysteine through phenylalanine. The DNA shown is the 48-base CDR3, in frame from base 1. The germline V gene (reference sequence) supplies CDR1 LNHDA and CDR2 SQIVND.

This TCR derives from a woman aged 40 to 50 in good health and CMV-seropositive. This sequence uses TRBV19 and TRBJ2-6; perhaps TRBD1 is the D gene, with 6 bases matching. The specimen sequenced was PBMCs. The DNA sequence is TGTGCCAGTAGTAACAATCCAGGGGCTGGGGCCAACGTCCTGACTTTC. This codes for CASSNNPGAGANVLTF. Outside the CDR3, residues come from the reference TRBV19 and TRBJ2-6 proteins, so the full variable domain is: DGGITQSPKYLFRKEGQNVTLSCEQNLNHDAMYWYRQDPGQGLRLIYYSQIVNDFQKGDIAEGYSVSREKKESFPLTVTSAQKNPTAFYLCASSNNPGAGANVLTFGAGSRLTVL.